This T cell receptor beta chain was obtained from a study of T cell responses to AZD1222 COVID-19 vaccine. General study results and limits: Along spike, vaccine-associated CD4 TCRs were found throughout, with dominance at 160-218 and 743-854. Donors skewed white British and female; clonal diversity was possibly underestimated.

Profiling relied on immunoSEQ multiplex PCR, and the TCRdb table lists in-frame clones only, not all of them. The table includes 85,000 or so clones, about 86% detected once. As regards this clone: The antigen is unknown.

Pooling was applied to second doses at about 4 or about 12 weeks. The CDR3 length is 13 residues. Germline assignment: CDR1 MNHEY and CDR2 SVGAGI. V was clipped by 6 bases and J by 7 bases, with 15 bases between them. This chain joins TRBV6-5 and TRBJ1-1; D is perhaps TRBD1 (5 bases). The source of this sequence is an adult who received the AZD1222 COVID-19 vaccine. The sequencing used peripheral blood, collected 28 days after the second AZD1222 dose. CDR3 amino acids: CASSRDQAVEAFF. CDR3 bases: TGTGCCAGCAGCCGGGACCAGGCGGTTGAAGCTTTCTTT.